This entry features one T cell receptor beta chain sequence. The antigen is unknown. The data derive from a study of T cell responses to AZD1222 COVID-19 vaccine. Libraries were prepared by immunoSEQ multiplex PCR; TCRdb keeps only in-frame clonotypes and omits some of them. This sample carries 74,000 or so clones, around 84% of them seen once, and the ten largest clones take 10% to 15%. Germline assignment: CDR1 MNHEY and CDR2 SMNVEV (reference sequence). CDR3 length equals 15 residues. V was shortened by 6 bases and J by 3 bases, with 17 bases between the two germline ends. Whole-study findings and limits: Females made up more of the donors, who were largely white British, and clonal diversity may have come out too low. Researchers report vaccine-associated CD4 TCRs spanning spike, with dominance at 160-218 and 743-854.

The receptor was derived from an adult in good health. The input for sequencing was peripheral blood, taken on day 0 of AZD1222 vaccination. This chain links TRBV27 with TRBJ2-5; no reliable D call. CDR3 nucleotides: TGTGCCAGCAGCAACAGTCCAACTCAAAAAGAGACCCAGTACTTC. Residues: CASSNSPTQKETQYF.